Shown below are 14 T cell receptor beta chains from a single sample sequenced in a study of cytomegalovirus exposure and HLA in healthy donors. Use of 60 Vbeta and 13 Jbeta primers characterized the PCR. Repertoires were generated with immunoSEQ multiplex PCR, while TCRdb's copy carries only in-frame clones and drops some. Of about 160,000 clones listed, 60% to 75% are singletons. The sample consisted of PBMCs. The receptors originated from a woman aged 45-59 years in good health and CMV-seropositive.

This chain joins TRBV5-1 and TRBJ2-5; possible D gene TRBD2, 5 bases. The CDR3 sequence is 13 residues long. The V end was cut by 3 bases, the J end by 2 bases, with 8 bases between. Germline assignment: CDR1 SGHRS and CDR2 YFSETQ. The CDR3 protein is CASSSGSQETQYF. In DNA, the CDR3 is TGCGCCAGCAGCTCGGGGAGTCAAGAGACCCAGTACTTC.

DNA for the CDR3: TGTGCCAGCAGCTTAGAGATGAGACAGGGGTCAGATACGCAGTATTTT. Translated: CASSLEMRQGSDTQYF. The chain employs TRBV11-2 and TRBJ2-3; 8 bases are a match to TRBD1. Unmatched junction bases numbered 6, after V lost 0 bases and J lost 4 bases. Germline assignment: CDR1 SGHAT and CDR2 FQNNGV. The length of the CDR3 is 16 residues.

V and J are TRBV4-1 and TRBJ1-1; D remains unclear. The ends were cut back, 4 bases at V and 7 bases at J, with 13 bases in the middle. CDR1 and CDR2 (germline): MGHRA, YSYEKL. The CDR3 is 13 residues long. CDR3 protein: CASSLNTAYEAFF. The CDR3 DNA sequence: TGCGCCAGCAGCCTGAATACAGCCTATGAAGCTTTCTTT.

The V and J genes are TRBV2 and TRBJ2-1; D might be TRBD1 (5 bases). The V and J ends lost 6 bases and 6 bases respectively, with 15 bases between them. The CDR3 contains 14 residues. Germline lookup yields CDR1 SNHLY and CDR2 FYNNEI. This CDR3 is CASSGYYQGNEQFF. Written as DNA, the CDR3 is TGTGCCAGCAGCGGATATTACCAGGGCAATGAGCAGTTCTTC.

V and J are TRBV2 and TRBJ2-1; D remains ambiguous. Between the trimmed V and J ends, which lost 3 bases and 0 bases, there was a span of 9 bases. The CDR3 spans 15 residues. Germline CDR1 is SNHLY and CDR2 is FYNNEI. DNA for the CDR3: TGTGCCAGCAGTGATCTGGCTTACTCCTACAATGAGCAGTTCTTC. Translating it yields CASSDLAYSYNEQFF.

The chain employs TRBV5-1 and TRBJ2-7; D uncertain. Germline V gives CDR1 SGHRS, CDR2 YFSETQ. The CDR3 is 13 residues long. The V gene lost 0 bases and the J gene lost 3 bases, with 7 bases spanning the gap. CDR3 protein: CASSLDPNYEQYF. In DNA form, the CDR3 reads TGCGCCAGCAGCTTGGATCCTAACTACGAGCAGTACTTC.

The gene calls are TRBV15 and TRBJ1-5; 7 bases line up with TRBD1. CDR1 and CDR2 from the germline V gene are LNHNV and YYDKDF (reference sequence). The CDR3 has 17 residues. With V trimmed by 2 bases and J by 0 bases, 7 bases remained unmatched. CDR3 sequence (DNA): TGTGCCACCAGCAGATACGGGACAGCGGATAGCAATCAGCCCCAGCATTTT. Amino acid sequence: CATSRYGTADSNQPQHF.

The chain combines TRBV5-1 with TRBJ2-1; maybe TRBD1 (5 bases). CDR3 length equals 17 residues. Germline CDR1 and CDR2: SGHRS and YFSETQ. Trimming took off 3 bases at V and 7 bases at J, with 23 bases between the two ends. The CDR3 sequence is CASSYRTRTTTHNEQFF. The CDR3 region has the DNA TGCGCCAGCAGCTACAGGACGAGGACCACCACCCATAATGAGCAGTTCTTC.

The gene calls are TRBV6-5 and TRBJ1-2; D not certain. Trimming stripped 5 bases from V and 8 bases from J, with 12 bases between. The CDR3 extends over 12 amino acids. CDR1 MNHEY and CDR2 SVGAGI come from the germline V gene. The CDR3 loop is CASSRSSGGYTF. The CDR3 nucleotides are TGTGCCAGCAGTAGGTCCTCGGGGGGCTACACCTTC.

This sequence joins TRBV2 and TRBJ1-1; D is unclear. Between the trimmed V and J ends, which lost 1 base and 3 bases, there was a span of 12 bases. The CDR3 contains 15 residues. CDR1 SNHLY and CDR2 FYNNEI come from the germline V gene. CDR3 amino acids: CASSEGTVADTEAFF. Here the CDR3 DNA reads TGTGCCAGCAGTGAAGGAACGGTGGCGGACACTGAAGCTTTCTTT.

The CDR3 nucleotides read TGTGCCAGCAGTGTCGATGAGCAGTTCTTC. Translating it yields CASSVDEQFF. The rearrangement joins TRBV2 to TRBJ2-1; unclear D gene. Per germline, CDR1 SNHLY and CDR2 FYNNEI. V was cut by 4 bases and J by 8 bases, with 3 bases left in between. The CDR3 totals 10 residues. Full variable domain (rest looked up from reference TRBV2 and TRBJ2-1): EPEVTQTPSHQVTQMGQEVILRCVPISNHLYFYWYRQILGQKVEFLVSFYNNEISEKSEIFDDQFSVERPDGSNFTLKIRSTKLEDSAMYFCASSVDEQFFGPGTRLTVL.

The rearrangement joins TRBV20-1 to TRBJ1-2, with no clear D. Trimming removed 0 bases from V and 4 bases from J, with 3 bases in between. The CDR3 extends over 11 amino acids. The germline V gene has CDR1 DFQATT and CDR2 SNEGSKA (reference sequence). CDR3 in amino acids: CSARDSYGYTF. CDR3 coding DNA: TGCAGTGCTAGAGACAGCTATGGCTACACCTTC.

J is TRBJ1-2 and V is TRBV5-5; TRBD1 matches at 8 bases. Germline-derived CDR1 and CDR2 are SGHKS and YYEKEE (reference sequence). This CDR3 comprises 14 residues. The V segment lost 3 bases and the J segment 5 bases; nucleotides outside the gene matches: 6. The CDR3 loop is CASSWQGALYGYTF. The CDR3 coding sequence is TGTGCCAGCAGCTGGCAGGGGGCTCTGTATGGCTACACCTTC.

Only a few counts were recorded for this clone. The chain uses TRBV7-8 and TRBJ2-1; 9 bases map to TRBD2. CDR3 length equals 16 residues. Germline CDR1 is SGHVS and CDR2 is FQNEAQ. V trimming: 5 bases; J trimming: 0 bases; junction bases outside the gene matches: 5. CDR3 in amino acids: CASSPPGLASYNEQFF. The CDR3 DNA reads as TGTGCCAGCAGCCCCCCGGGACTAGCCTCCTACAATGAGCAGTTCTTC.